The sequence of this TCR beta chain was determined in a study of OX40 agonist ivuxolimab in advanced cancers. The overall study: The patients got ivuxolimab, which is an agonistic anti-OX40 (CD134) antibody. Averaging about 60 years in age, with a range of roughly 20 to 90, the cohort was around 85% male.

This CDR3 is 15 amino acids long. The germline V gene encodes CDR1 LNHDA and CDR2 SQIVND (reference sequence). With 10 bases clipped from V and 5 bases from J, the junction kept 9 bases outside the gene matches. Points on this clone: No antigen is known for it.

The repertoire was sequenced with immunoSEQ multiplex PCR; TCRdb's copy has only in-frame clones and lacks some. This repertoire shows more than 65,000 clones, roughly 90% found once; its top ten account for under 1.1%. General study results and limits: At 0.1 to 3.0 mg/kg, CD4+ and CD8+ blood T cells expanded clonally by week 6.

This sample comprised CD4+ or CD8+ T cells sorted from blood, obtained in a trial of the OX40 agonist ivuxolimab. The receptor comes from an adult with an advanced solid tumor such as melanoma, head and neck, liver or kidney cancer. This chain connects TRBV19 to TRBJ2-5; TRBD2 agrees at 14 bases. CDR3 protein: CATTTSGRVGETQYF. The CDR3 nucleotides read TGTGCCACTACGACTAGCGGGAGGGTGGGGGAGACCCAGTACTTC.